The 17 T cell receptor beta chains reported below all come from one sample, sequenced in a study of identical twins. One entry per CDR3 protein, called by TCRdb with MiXCR from the 5' RACE reads. The sample records some 1,600,000 distinct CDR3 sequences, 25% to 35% being singletons. Sequenced: cord blood. These receptors were taken from a newborn girl in good health.

This clonotype occurred many times. This rearrangement joins TRBV5-6 to TRBJ2-3; D not certain. The CDR3 contains 13 residues. V lost 1 base to trimming and J lost 6 bases, with 9 bases between them. Germline lookup yields CDR1 SGHDT and CDR2 YYEEEE. The CDR3 DNA follows: TGTGCCAGCAGCTTGTTCGCCGGGGATACGCAGTATTTT. This encodes CASSLFAGDTQYF.

This clonotype has ten or more counts. The rearrangement uses TRBV12-3 or TRBV12-4 and TRBJ2-4, with 7 positions matching TRBD1. CDR3 length equals 17 residues. Losses at the gene ends were 5 bases for V and 0 bases for J; bases not matched to a gene: 10. The CDR3 sequence is CASSPRDRLRAKNIQYF. CDR3 nucleotide sequence: TGTGCCAGCAGTCCCCGGGACAGACTTCGAGCCAAAAACATTCAGTACTTC.

The chain couples TRBV7-6 to TRBJ1-1; possibly TRBD1 for D (5 bases). The germline CDR1 and CDR2 sequences are SGHVS and FNYEAQ. The ends were cut back, 5 bases at V and 1 base at J, with 11 bases in the middle. The CDR3 extends over 14 amino acids. CDR3 residues: CASSARDENTEAFF. CDR3 sequence (DNA): TGTGCCAGCAGCGCCAGGGATGAGAACACTGAAGCTTTCTTT.

This clonotype was seen more than once but under ten times. The V call is TRBV2, the J call TRBJ2-1; the D is unclear. This CDR3 has 17 amino acids. Deletions cut 2 bases from V and 2 bases from J, with 16 bases between. Per the germline V gene, CDR1 is SNHLY and CDR2 is FYNNEI. For the CDR3, the DNA is TGTGCCAGCAGTGAACAGCCGATAACCTTACCCTACAATGAGCAGTTCTTC. Its translation is CASSEQPITLPYNEQFF. Full variable domain (remainder filled in from reference TRBV2 and TRBJ2-1): EPEVTQTPSHQVTQMGQEVILRCVPISNHLYFYWYRQILGQKVEFLVSFYNNEISEKSEIFDDQFSVERPDGSNFTLKIRSTKLEDSAMYFCASSEQPITLPYNEQFFGPGTRLTVL.

This clonotype has only a few counts. The chain uses TRBV10-3 and TRBJ2-3; 15 bases map to TRBD2. The CDR3 has 18 residues. The germline gives CDR1 ENHRY, CDR2 SYGVKD. The V and J ends lost 3 bases and 4 bases, in that order; junction bases with no gene match: 8. The CDR3: CAISDPRTSGRGPDTQYF. Written as DNA, the CDR3 is TGTGCCATCAGTGACCCCCGGACTAGCGGGAGGGGACCAGATACGCAGTATTTT.

A few counts support this clonotype. The V gene is TRBV13, the J gene TRBJ2-1, with TRBD2 matching over 8 bases. Germline loops: CDR1 PRHDT, CDR2 FYEKMQ (reference sequence). V lost 4 bases to trimming and J lost 6 bases; unmatched junction nucleotides: 11. The CDR3 is made up of 16 amino acids. The CDR3 nucleotides are TGTGCCAGCAGCTCTCCGGGACTAGAGGCCCGCAATGAGCAGTTCTTC. Amino acids: CASSSPGLEARNEQFF. Full variable domain (missing parts from reference TRBV13 and TRBJ2-1): AAGVIQSPRHLIKEKRETATLKCYPIPRHDTVYWYQQGPGQDPQFLISFYEKMQSDKGSIPDRFSAQQFSDYHSELNMSSLELGDSALYFCASSSPGLEARNEQFFGPGTRLTVL.

This rearrangement joins TRBV28 to TRBJ2-7, with TRBD2 identical over 9 bases. CDR3 size: 15 residues. Germline CDR1 reads MDHEN; CDR2 reads SYDVKM. V shed 4 bases, J shed 4 bases, and the junction held 8 bases outside the gene matches. CDR3 in DNA: TGTGCCAGCAGTTCATCGGGACTAGCTTTATACGAGCAGTACTTC. Translating it yields CASSSSGLALYEQYF.

This clonotype was counted many times. This chain joins TRBV14 and TRBJ1-2, with a possible D match to TRBD1 (6 bases). The CDR3 loop spans 12 amino acids. The V end was cut by 9 bases, the J end by 4 bases, with 12 bases between. Germline V gives CDR1 SGHDN, CDR2 FVKESK. CDR3 sequence reads: CARGQQSYGYTF. The CDR3 coding sequence is TGTGCCAGAGGACAGCAAAGCTATGGCTACACCTTC. The full variable domain, rest sourced from reference TRBV14 and TRBJ1-2, is EAGVTQFPSHSVIEKGQTVTLRCDPISGHDNLYWYRRVMGKEIKFLLHFVKESKQDESGMPNNRFLAERTGGTYSTLKVQPAELEDSGVYFCARGQQSYGYTFGSGTRLTVV.

The table lists this clonotype with many counts. A junction boundary mismatches the germline segment, possibly from a read error. The V and J genes are TRBV7-2 and TRBJ2-1; perhaps TRBD1 as D (5 bases). The CDR3 consists of 15 residues. CDR1 SGHTA and CDR2 FQGNSA come from the germline V gene. CDR3 DNA sequence: TGCGCCAGCAGCCTTGGGCAGGGCGGCTACAATGAGCAGTTCTTC. It yields the protein CASSLGQGGYNEQFF.

This clonotype has only a few counts. The chain is built from TRBV3-1 and TRBJ2-1, with D uncertain. CDR1 LGHDT and CDR2 YNNKEL come from the germline V gene (reference sequence). V dropped 4 bases and J dropped 9 bases, with 13 bases sitting between them. This CDR3 region has 13 residues. The CDR3 nucleotides read TGTGCCAGCAGCCTATCTAGACGGAGTGAGCAGTTCTTC. It is translated as CASSLSRRSEQFF.

This clonotype was detected only a few times. This chain links TRBV28 with TRBJ2-1; 7 bases line up with TRBD2. The CDR3 is made up of 15 amino acids. Germline V gene sequence: CDR1 MDHEN, CDR2 SYDVKM. V was pared by 6 bases and J by 2 bases, with 7 bases of the junction left unmatched. The CDR3 sequence is CASSSSGAAYNEQFF. The CDR3 DNA is TGTGCCAGCAGCTCCAGCGGGGCAGCCTACAATGAGCAGTTCTTC.

The rearrangement joins TRBV4-2 to TRBJ1-2, with a possible D match to TRBD1 (5 bases). Per the germline V gene, CDR1 is LGHNA and CDR2 is YNFKEQ. V was trimmed by 2 bases and J by 4 bases, leaving 17 bases between them. This CDR3 comprises 16 residues. DNA of the CDR3: TGTGCCAGCAGCCAAAGAGTGGGGGTCGGGAGCTATGGCTACACCTTC. Amino acids: CASSQRVGVGSYGYTF.

The chain joins TRBV4-2 to TRBJ2-1; maybe TRBD2 (6 bases). CDR1 is LGHNA, CDR2 YNFKEQ, per germline. V shed 0 bases and J shed 0 bases, with 9 bases lying between them. This CDR3 is 16 amino acids long. The CDR3 nucleotides read TGTGCCAGCAGCCAAGACCCAGCGGGCTCCTACAATGAGCAGTTCTTC. Translating it yields CASSQDPAGSYNEQFF.

With regard to this clonotype: A junction boundary mismatches the germline segment, possibly from a read error. This chain uses TRBV6-1 with TRBJ2-4; TRBD1 aligns across 8 bases. TRBJ2-7 matches the DNA end more closely, so the J call is doubtful. The CDR3 is made up of 15 amino acids. CDR1 is MNHNS, CDR2 SASEGT, per germline. CDR3 region: CVSSEGGQGWYEQYF. CDR3 DNA sequence: TGTGTCAGCAGTGAAGGTGGACAGGGATGGTACGAGCAGTACTTC.

This chain connects TRBV30 to TRBJ2-2; the D call may be TRBD1 or TRBD2 (5 bases each). With 0 bases removed from V and 4 bases from J, the gap between germline ends came to 12 bases. The CDR3 loop spans 15 amino acids. Germline CDR1 GTSNPN, CDR2 SVGIG (reference sequence). The CDR3 loop reads CAWSVWQGPTGELFF. As DNA, the CDR3 is TGTGCCTGGAGTGTATGGCAGGGACCCACCGGGGAGCTGTTTTTT.

The chain is built from TRBV6-2 or TRBV6-3 and TRBJ1-1, with 12 bases lining up with TRBD1. Unmatched junction bases numbered 7, after V lost 8 bases and J lost 0 bases. The CDR3 length is 16 residues. Per germline, CDR1 MNHEY and CDR2 SVGEGT. CDR3 bases: TGTGCCAGCCTCCGGGACAGGGGGCGGATGAACACTGAAGCTTTCTTT. This codes for CASLRDRGRMNTEAFF.

This clonotype turned up a few times. This chain joins TRBV20-1 and TRBJ2-7; D unclear. The CDR3 is made up of 13 amino acids. The germline gives CDR1 DFQATT, CDR2 SNEGSKA (reference sequence). Trimming removed 0 bases from V and 4 bases from J, with 10 bases in between. The CDR3 region has the DNA TGCAGTGCTAGAGATAACGGGTTTTACGAGCAGTACTTC. Its protein product is CSARDNGFYEQYF.